These T cell receptor beta chains were read from a single sample in a study of blood T cell repertoires in COVID-19. Measured with immunoSEQ multiplex PCR; TCRdb has only the in-frame clones, and not every one. The sample includes hundreds of thousands of clones, about 90% of them seen just once. Sample: peripheral blood. Source of these receptors: a woman aged 50 to 60 with COVID-19, enrolled during active disease. CDR3s leave out the opening cysteine and the closing phenylalanine or tryptophan. Fields, in order: V gene, CDR3 protein.

V gene: TRBV11-3; CDR3 protein: ASSGRAGGFDEQF
V gene: TRBV3-1/TRBV3-2; CDR3 protein: ASSRGAGDGNEQF
V gene: TRBV20-1; CDR3 protein: SASATWSGTGVKAGELF
V gene: TRBV30; CDR3 protein: AWSGWTGEAF
V gene: TRBV29-1; CDR3 protein: SVEDQRTSGLNEQF
V gene: TRBV4-1; CDR3 protein: ASSQVFPSGLDNEQF
V gene: TRBV11-2; CDR3 protein: ASSLGSSGSSYNEQF
V gene: TRBV10-2; CDR3 protein: ASSELGPQGVEF
V gene: TRBV7-2; CDR3 protein: ASSLWQGDYEQY
V gene: TRBV5-1; CDR3 protein: ASSYGPRDTTFSYNEQF
V gene: TRBV15; CDR3 protein: ATSATRASSGNTIY
V gene: TRBV5-4; CDR3 protein: ASSLGGGNTIY
V gene: TRBV4-1; CDR3 protein: ASQGQNLNYGYT
V gene: TRBV6-6; CDR3 protein: ASSQRTGFNTEAF
V gene: TRBV6-1; CDR3 protein: ASSEAYARTDTQY
V gene: TRBV7-2; CDR3 protein: ASSFGSYTEAF
V gene: TRBV2; CDR3 protein: ASSLQNYYGYT
V gene: TRBV24-1; CDR3 protein: ATSDPGQQETQY
V gene: TRBV7-8; CDR3 protein: ASSQKKGLRQDQETQY
V gene: TRBV18; CDR3 protein: ASSRTGSNGYT
V gene: TRBV5-8; CDR3 protein: ASNGQGDEKLF
V gene: TRBV4-1; CDR3 protein: ASSQLAGTASHEQY
V gene: TRBV9; CDR3 protein: ASSVLRDSFTDTQY
V gene: TRBV7-2; CDR3 protein: ASSFSGPGTVNEKLF
V gene: TRBV2; CDR3 protein: ASRSTSVSYNEQF
V gene: TRBV19; CDR3 protein: ASSVLAGGHYEQY
V gene: TRBV5-4; CDR3 protein: ASSFRSGSGHEQY
V gene: TRBV12-3/TRBV12-4; CDR3 protein: ASSPRGTQY
V gene: TRBV7-6; CDR3 protein: ASSSGTPSPTDTQY
V gene: TRBV18; CDR3 protein: ASSPQGTGELF
V gene: TRBV5-5; CDR3 protein: ASSLSPRVNTEAF
V gene: TRBV10-3; CDR3 protein: AIRDFSTDTQY
V gene: TRBV11-2; CDR3 protein: ASSLFTGLTEAF
V gene: TRBV9; CDR3 protein: ASSVLSGSSDTQY
V gene: TRBV5-6; CDR3 protein: ASSYVRFGGRAGDTQY
V gene: TRBV19; CDR3 protein: ASNLDVGGGYGYT
V gene: TRBV6-6; CDR3 protein: ASSYLELTEAF
V gene: TRBV19; CDR3 protein: ASSKNRESVNYGYT
V gene: TRBV5-4; CDR3 protein: ASSYVAGVYRDTQY
V gene: TRBV6-6; CDR3 protein: ASSPRAGITYEQY
V gene: TRBV29-1; CDR3 protein: SVGDSGSSYEQY
V gene: TRBV4-2; CDR3 protein: ASSPRTSGSYIQY
V gene: TRBV24-1; CDR3 protein: ATSDREPTYEQY